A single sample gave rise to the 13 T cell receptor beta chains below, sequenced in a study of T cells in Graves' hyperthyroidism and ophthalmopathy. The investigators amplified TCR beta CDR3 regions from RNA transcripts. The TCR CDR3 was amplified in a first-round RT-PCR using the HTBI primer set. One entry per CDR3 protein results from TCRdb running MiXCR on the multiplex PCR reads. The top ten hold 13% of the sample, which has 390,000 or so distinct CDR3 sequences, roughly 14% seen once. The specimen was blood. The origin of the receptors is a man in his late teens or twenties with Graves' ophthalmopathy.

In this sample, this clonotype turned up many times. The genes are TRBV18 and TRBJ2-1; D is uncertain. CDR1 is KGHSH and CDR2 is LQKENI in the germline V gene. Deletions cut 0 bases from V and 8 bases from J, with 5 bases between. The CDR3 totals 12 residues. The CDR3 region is CASSPPIHEQFF. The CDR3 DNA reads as TGTGCCAGCTCACCACCGATCCATGAGCAGTTCTTC.

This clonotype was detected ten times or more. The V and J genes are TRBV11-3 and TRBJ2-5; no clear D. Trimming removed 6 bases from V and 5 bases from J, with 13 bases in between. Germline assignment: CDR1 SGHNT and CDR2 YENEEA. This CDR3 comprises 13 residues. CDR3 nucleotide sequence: TGTGCCAGCAGACGGGCTCAGTCTGAGACCCAGTACTTC. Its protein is CASRRAQSETQYF.

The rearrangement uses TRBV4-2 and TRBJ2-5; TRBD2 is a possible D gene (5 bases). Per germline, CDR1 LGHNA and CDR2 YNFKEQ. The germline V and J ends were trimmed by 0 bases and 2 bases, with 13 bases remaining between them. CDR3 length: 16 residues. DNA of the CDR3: TGTGCCAGCAGCCAAGACCCGGGGAGCTATCAAGAGACCCAGTACTTC. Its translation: CASSQDPGSYQETQYF.

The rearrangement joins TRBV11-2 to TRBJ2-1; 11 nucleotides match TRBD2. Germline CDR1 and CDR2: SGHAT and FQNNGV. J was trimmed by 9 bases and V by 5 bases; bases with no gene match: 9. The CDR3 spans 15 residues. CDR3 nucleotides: TGTGCCAGCAGCCCCATACTAGCGGGAGAGCCTGAGCAGTTCTTC. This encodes CASSPILAGEPEQFF.

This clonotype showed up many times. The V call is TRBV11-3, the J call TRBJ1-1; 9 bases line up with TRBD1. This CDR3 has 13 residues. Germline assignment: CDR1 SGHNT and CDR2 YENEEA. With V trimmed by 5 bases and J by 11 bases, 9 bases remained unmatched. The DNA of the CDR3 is TGTGCCAGCAGCACCACCGGGACAGGGACTGCTTTCTTT. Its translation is CASSTTGTGTAFF. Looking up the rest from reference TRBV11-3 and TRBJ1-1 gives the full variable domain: EAGVVQSPRYKIIEKKQPVAFWCNPISGHNTLYWYLQNLGQGPELLIRYENEEAVDDSQLPKDRFSAERLKGVDSTLKIQPAELGDSAVYLCASSTTGTGTAFFGQGTRLTVV.

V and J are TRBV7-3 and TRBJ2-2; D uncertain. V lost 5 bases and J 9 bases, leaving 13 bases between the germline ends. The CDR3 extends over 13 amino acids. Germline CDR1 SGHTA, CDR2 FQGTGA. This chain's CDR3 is CASSATVSRELFF. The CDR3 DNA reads TGTGCCAGCAGCGCCACCGTTTCGAGGGAGCTGTTTTTT. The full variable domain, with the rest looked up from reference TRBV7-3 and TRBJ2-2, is GAGVSQTPSNKVTEKGKYVELRCDPISGHTALYWYRQSLGQGPEFLIYFQGTGAADDSGLPNDRFFAVRPEGSVSTLKIQRTERGDSAVYLCASSATVSRELFFGEGSRLTVL.

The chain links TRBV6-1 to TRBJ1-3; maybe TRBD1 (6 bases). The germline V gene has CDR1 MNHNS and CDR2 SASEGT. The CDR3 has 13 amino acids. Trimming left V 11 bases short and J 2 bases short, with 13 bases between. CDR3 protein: CAGTTGTGNTIYF. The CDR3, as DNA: TGTGCCGGAACTACAGGGACTGGAAACACCATATATTTT.

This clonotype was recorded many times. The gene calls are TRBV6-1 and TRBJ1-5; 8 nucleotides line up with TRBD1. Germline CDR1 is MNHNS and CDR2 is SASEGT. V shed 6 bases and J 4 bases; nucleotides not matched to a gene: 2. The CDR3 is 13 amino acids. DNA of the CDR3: TGTGCCAGCAGAACAGGGGGGAATCAGCCCCAGCATTTT. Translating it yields CASRTGGNQPQHF.

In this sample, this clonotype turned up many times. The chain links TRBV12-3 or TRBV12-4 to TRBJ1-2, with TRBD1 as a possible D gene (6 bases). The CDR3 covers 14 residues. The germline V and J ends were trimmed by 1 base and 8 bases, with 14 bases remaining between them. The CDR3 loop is CASSLVEGVRGYTF. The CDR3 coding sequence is TGTGCCAGCAGTTTAGTTGAGGGGGTTCGGGGCTACACCTTC.

The CDR3 DNA reads as TGTGCCAGCAGCCAAGATCTGAGGAGGTCGGGACTAGCCGCCTACGAGCAGTACTTC. Its protein product is CASSQDLRRSGLAAYEQYF. The chain links TRBV3-1 to TRBJ2-7; 9 nucleotides line up with TRBD2. Losses at the gene ends were 0 bases for V and 2 bases for J; bases not matched to a gene: 14. The CDR3 runs 19 residues. Germline V gives CDR1 LGHDT, CDR2 YNNKEL (reference sequence).

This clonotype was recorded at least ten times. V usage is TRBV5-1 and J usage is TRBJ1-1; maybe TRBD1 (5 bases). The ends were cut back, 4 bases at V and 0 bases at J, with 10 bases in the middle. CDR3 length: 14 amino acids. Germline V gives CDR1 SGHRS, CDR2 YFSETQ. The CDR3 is CASSGDGMNTEAFF. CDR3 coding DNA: TGCGCCAGCAGCGGGGACGGTATGAACACTGAAGCTTTCTTT. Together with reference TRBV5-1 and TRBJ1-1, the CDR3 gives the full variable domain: KAGVTQTPRYLIKTRGQQVTLSCSPISGHRSVSWYQQTPGQGLQFLFEYFSETQRNKGNFPGRFSGRQFSNSRSEMNVSTLELGDSALYLCASSGDGMNTEAFFGQGTRLTVV.

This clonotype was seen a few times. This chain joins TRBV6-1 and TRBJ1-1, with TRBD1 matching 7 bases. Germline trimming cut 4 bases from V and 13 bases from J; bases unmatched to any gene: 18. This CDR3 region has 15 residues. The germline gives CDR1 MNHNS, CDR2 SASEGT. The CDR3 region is CASSGGTASVPRLFF. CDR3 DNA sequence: TGTGCCAGCAGTGGGGGGACAGCGTCGGTCCCAAGGCTTTTCTTT.

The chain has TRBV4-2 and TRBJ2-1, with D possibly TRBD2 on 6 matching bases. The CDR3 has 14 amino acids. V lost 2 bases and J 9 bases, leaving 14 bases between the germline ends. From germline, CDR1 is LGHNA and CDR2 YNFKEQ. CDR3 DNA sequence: TGTGCCAGCAGCCAACCTCTTTTAGCGGCTGAGCAGTTCTTC. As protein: CASSQPLLAAEQFF.